The sequence of this T cell receptor beta chain was determined in a study of T-cell memory formation after mild COVID-19. This clonotype was observed a few times. TCRdb re-derived calls from the 5' RACE reads in MiXCR, one entry per CDR3 protein. The sample consists of about 350,000 distinct CDR3 sequences, about 15% of them appearing once. Per germline, CDR1 MNHEY and CDR2 SVGEGT. Trimming took 3 bases from V and 2 from J, leaving 10 bases between them. The CDR3 loop spans 14 amino acids. The receptor was isolated from a man between 18 and 29 years old who had mild COVID-19 (a few samples of this study predate the infection). Cell type and time point are not known. This rearrangement joins TRBV6-2 or TRBV6-3 to TRBJ2-5, with D possibly matching TRBD1 (5 bases). Source material: PBMCs or a T cell subset sorted from them (not recorded which). CDR3 in amino acids: CASSYSTAQETQYF. The DNA of the CDR3 is TGTGCCAGCAGTTATTCGACAGCTCAAGAGACCCAGTACTTC.